Following are 20 T cell receptor beta chains from one sample sequenced in a study of response to subunit inactivated influenza vaccine. TCRdb independently ran MiXCR on the RT-PCR reads; one entry per CDR3 protein. This table has fewer than 800,000 distinct CDR3 sequences, approximately 14% appearing once. This specimen consisted of PBMCs from blood, obtained 12 days after vaccination. These receptors were taken from a man in his fifties who received an inactivated influenza vaccine.

This clonotype was detected a few times. The V gene is TRBV4-3, the J gene TRBJ2-3; 13 bases agree with TRBD2. Germline V lookup: CDR1 LGHNA, CDR2 YSLEER. The CDR3 is 18 residues long. Germline trimming cut 5 bases from V and 4 bases from J; bases unmatched to any gene: 12. The chain's CDR3 is CASSSPWTSGSGADTQYF. The CDR3 DNA follows: TGCGCCAGCAGCTCCCCCTGGACTAGCGGGAGTGGAGCAGATACGCAGTATTTT.

The chain joins TRBV11-2 to TRBJ2-1; D is perhaps TRBD1 (5 bases). The germline V and J ends were trimmed by 1 base and 4 bases, with 14 bases remaining between them. CDR3 size: 16 residues. CDR1 and CDR2 (germline): SGHAT, FQNNGV. The CDR3 coding sequence is TGTGCCAGCAGCTTAGGCCCAGGGAAGTTGTACAATGAGCAGTTCTTC. Translation: CASSLGPGKLYNEQFF.

As regards this clonotype: At one boundary the junction diverges from the germline segment, which might be a read error. This sequence joins TRBV6-2 or TRBV6-3 and TRBJ2-5; possible D gene TRBD2, 5 bases. The germline V gene has CDR1 MNHEY and CDR2 SVGEGT. CDR3 length: 13 residues. The CDR3 loop reads CASSSWRQETQYF. CDR3 nucleotides: TGTGCCAGCAGCTCATGGAGGCAAGAGACCCAGTACTTT.

The chain recombines TRBV10-3 with TRBJ2-3; D remains ambiguous. The CDR3 covers 15 residues. CDR1 is ENHRY and CDR2 is SYGVKD in the germline V gene. V was clipped by 0 bases and J by 13 bases, with 20 bases between them. Here the CDR3 DNA reads TGTGCCATCAGTGAGTCGGTGGGTCTACCTAGTAGAGAGTATTTT. Its protein is CAISESVGLPSREYF.

The chain links TRBV11-3 to TRBJ2-2; 12 bases match TRBD2. V lost 0 bases to trimming and J lost 7 bases; unmatched junction nucleotides: 3. CDR3 length equals 16 residues. Germline CDR1 reads SGHNT; CDR2 reads YENEEA. The CDR3 DNA reads as TGTGCCAGCAGCTTAGAAGGGACTAGCGGGTTCGGGGAGCTGTTTTTT. Residues: CASSLEGTSGFGELFF.

CDR3 protein: CASTSPRQAYEQYF. In nucleotides, the CDR3 is TGTGCCAGCACATCACCACGACAGGCCTACGAGCAGTACTTC. The V gene is TRBV6-1, the J gene TRBJ2-7; weak D call: TRBD1 (6 bases). Germline assignment: CDR1 MNHNS and CDR2 SASEGT. Trimming shortened V by 7 bases and J by 2 bases, and 15 bases separated the two germline ends. This CDR3 contains 14 residues.

The chain uses TRBV7-2 and TRBJ2-3; possibly TRBD2 for D (6 bases). The CDR3 runs to 14 residues. Germline V gene data show CDR1 as SGHTA and CDR2 as FQGNSA. V lost 8 bases and J lost 7, with 19 bases in between. CDR3 sequence reads: CASSPGLGSNTQYF. The DNA for the CDR3 is TGTGCCAGCTCTCCGGGACTGGGGTCGAATACGCAGTATTTT.

This clonotype occurred a few times. The chain couples TRBV24-1 to TRBJ1-2; D ambiguous. V lost 4 bases, J lost 2 bases, and 10 bases lay in between. Germline CDR1 KGHDR, CDR2 SFDVKD. The CDR3 length is 14 residues. CDR3 DNA sequence: TGTGCCACCAGTGACGGACGGGAGAACTATGGCTACACCTTC. Residues: CATSDGRENYGYTF.

This clonotype was seen at least ten times. The V and J genes are TRBV27 and TRBJ2-7, with 10 nucleotides matching TRBD1. The V gene end was trimmed by 6 bases and the J gene end by 4 bases; junction bases not matched to a gene: 9. The CDR3 is made up of 15 amino acids. In germline, CDR1 is MNHEY, CDR2 SMNVEV (reference sequence). CDR3 DNA: TGTGCCAGCAGCCTTGGGACAGGGGATCTTTACGAGCAGTACTTC. Encoded protein: CASSLGTGDLYEQYF.

The table lists this clonotype with a few counts. This chain joins TRBV20-1 and TRBJ1-3, with D unclear. The V end lost 3 bases, the J end lost 7 bases, and 13 bases lay between the germline ends. The CDR3 covers 13 residues. Per germline, CDR1 DFQATT and CDR2 SNEGSKA (reference sequence). As DNA, the CDR3 is TGCAGTGCTAGTATTCAAGTCGGGAACACCATATATTTT. Encoded protein: CSASIQVGNTIYF.

This clonotype has just a few counts. The chain couples TRBV18 to TRBJ2-1, with D hard to call. The CDR3 spans 12 residues. V was pared by 3 bases and J by 6 bases, with 6 bases between. The germline gives CDR1 KGHSH, CDR2 LQKENI. The DNA for the CDR3 is TGTGCCAGCTCACCGATCAGCAATGAGCAGTTCTTC. Its translation is CASSPISNEQFF.

CDR3 residues: CASATENTGELFF. The CDR3 DNA follows: TGTGCCAGCGCGACAGAGAACACCGGGGAGCTGTTTTTT. The chain recombines TRBV28 with TRBJ2-2; D might be TRBD1 (5 bases). V was trimmed by 8 bases and J by 1 base, leaving 8 bases between them. CDR1 is MDHEN and CDR2 is SYDVKM in the germline V gene. This CDR3 has 13 residues.

The rearrangement uses TRBV6-1 and TRBJ1-2; D gene uncertain. Trimming stripped 6 bases from V and 7 bases from J, with 12 bases between. Germline V gene sequence: CDR1 MNHNS, CDR2 SASEGT. The CDR3 runs 12 residues. CDR3 loop: CASSDFRGGYTF. The CDR3 region has the DNA TGTGCCAGCAGCGACTTTCGGGGTGGCTACACCTTC.

The gene calls are TRBV18 and TRBJ2-5, with D tentatively TRBD2 (5 bases). CDR1 and CDR2 from the germline V gene are KGHSH and LQKENI. V lost 0 bases to trimming and J lost 5 bases, with 7 bases between them. The CDR3 has 13 amino acids. The CDR3 loop is CASSPPGIETQYF. Written as DNA, the CDR3 is TGTGCCAGCTCACCACCCGGGATTGAGACCCAGTACTTC. The full variable domain, its missing parts supplied by reference TRBV18 and TRBJ2-5, is NAGVMQNPRHLVRRRGQEARLRCSPMKGHSHVYWYRQLPEEGLKFMVYLQKENIIDESGMPKERFSAEFPKEGPSILRIQQVVRGDSAAYFCASSPPGIETQYFGPGTRLLVL.

The chain is built from TRBV7-9 and TRBJ2-1; 10 bases agree with TRBD2. CDR1 and CDR2 (germline): SEHNR, FQNEAQ (reference sequence). The V segment lost 9 bases and the J segment 4 bases; nucleotides outside the gene matches: 9. The CDR3 covers 15 residues. CDR3 amino acids: CASSSERGGYNEQFF. The CDR3, as DNA: TGTGCCAGTTCGAGCGAGCGGGGGGGTTACAATGAGCAGTTCTTC.

This clonotype was seen repeatedly, ten times or more. This chain connects TRBV29-1 to TRBJ2-7; maybe TRBD1 (6 bases). Germline V gene sequence: CDR1 SQVTM, CDR2 ANQGSEA. V lost 7 bases, J lost 2 bases, and 12 bases lay in between. The CDR3 consists of 12 residues. DNA of the CDR3: TGCAGCGCAAGACAGGACACCTACGAGCAGTACTTC. It codes for CSARQDTYEQYF.

In its sample, this clonotype was seen many times. J is TRBJ2-1 and V is TRBV19; D possibly corresponds to TRBD2 (5 bases). The CDR3 is 13 residues long. Germline CDR1 reads LNHDA; CDR2 reads SQIVND (reference sequence). Trimming stripped 4 bases from V and 4 bases from J, with 8 bases between. CDR3 residues: CASSRGVYNEQFF. The CDR3 DNA reads TGTGCCAGTAGTAGGGGAGTATACAATGAGCAGTTCTTC. The variable domain in full, with the rest retrieved from reference TRBV19 and TRBJ2-1, is DGGITQSPKYLFRKEGQNVTLSCEQNLNHDAMYWYRQDPGQGLRLIYYSQIVNDFQKGDIAEGYSVSREKKESFPLTVTSAQKNPTAFYLCASSRGVYNEQFFGPGTRLTVL.

This clonotype was detected a few times. The genes are TRBV10-3 and TRBJ2-1; 8 bases map to TRBD2. CDR3 length equals 16 residues. Looked up from germline, CDR1 is ENHRY and CDR2 is SYGVKD. J gave up 7 bases and V 0 bases, and 8 bases lay outside the gene matches. The CDR3: CAISESVREVINEQFF. The DNA of the CDR3 is TGTGCCATCAGTGAGTCTGTGCGGGAGGTAATTAATGAGCAGTTCTTC.

The rearrangement links TRBV10-3 to TRBJ1-5, with D possibly being TRBD1 (5 bases). CDR1 ENHRY and CDR2 SYGVKD come from the germline V gene. Between the trimmed V and J ends, which lost 8 bases and 7 bases, there was a span of 15 bases. The CDR3 is 13 residues long. Here the CDR3 DNA reads TGTGCCATCCGGAAGGGGCGAGAGCAGCCCCAGCATTTT. Its protein product is CAIRKGREQPQHF.

This clonotype was detected a few times. The chain links TRBV27 to TRBJ1-5; D is perhaps TRBD1 (6 bases). V dropped 6 bases and J dropped 3 bases, with 9 bases sitting between them. This CDR3 has 13 amino acids. Germline V lookup: CDR1 MNHEY, CDR2 SMNVEV (reference sequence). The CDR3 loop reads CASSRGDNQPQHF. In DNA form, the CDR3 reads TGTGCCAGCAGCAGGGGAGACAATCAGCCCCAGCATTTT.